Listed below are T cell receptor beta chains from one sample, sequenced in a study of T cell changes during pregnancy in multiple sclerosis. The repertoire was sequenced with immunoSEQ multiplex PCR; TCRdb's copy has only in-frame clones and lacks some. Among tens of thousands of clones listed, 90% were seen once. Material: CD4+ T cells from peripheral blood mononuclear cells, obtained in the second trimester of pregnancy. These receptor sequences come from a female donor with multiple sclerosis, enrolled in a pregnancy study. Both conserved end residues are part of each CDR3. The order of the fields is J gene, V gene, clone size, D gene, CDR3 DNA, CDR3 protein. The D gene is left open where the match is weak. Size is stated for part of the rows, as once, few or many counts, or as a class when the clone is expanded.

TRBJ1-1 | TRBV2 | . | . | TGTGCCAGCAGTGGGCCGCCGAGGGACACTGAAGCTTTCTTT | CASSGPPRDTEAFF
TRBJ1-5 | TRBV6-1 | . | TRBD1 | TGTGCCAGCACCGTTGACAGGGGCAGCCAGCCCCAGCATTTT | CASTVDRGSQPQHF
TRBJ1-2 | TRBV7-9 | few | . | TGTGCCAGCAGCCCCACAGGGACCTATGGCTACACCTTC | CASSPTGTYGYTF
TRBJ1-2 | TRBV6-5 | . | TRBD1 | TGTGCCAGCAGTTACTCAGATCCAGGGGGCGCCCTAGGCTACACCTTC | CASSYSDPGGALGYTF
TRBJ2-3 | TRBV12-5 | . | TRBD2 | TGTGCTAGTGGTTCCCGAGCGGGACTCTTCACAGATACGCAGTATTTT | CASGSRAGLFTDTQYF
TRBJ1-5 | TRBV4-1 | . | . | TGCGCCAGCAGCCAAGCGGAACATAGCTTCCCTCCAAATCAGCCCCAGCATTTT | CASSQAEHSFPPNQPQHF
TRBJ2-7 | TRBV6-5 | . | TRBD2 | TGTGCCAGCAGTTACCGGGGCGGGGGCTACGAGCAGTACTTC | CASSYRGGGYEQYF
TRBJ2-5 | TRBV11-1 | . | TRBD2 | TGTGCCAGCAGCAAAGACGGCGGGACTAGCGGGCGCGGGACCCAGTACTTC | CASSKDGGTSGRGTQYF
TRBJ2-2 | TRBV5-1 | . | TRBD1 | TGCGCCAGCAGCCCGAGGACAGGGGACAACACCGGGGAGCTGTTTTTT | CASSPRTGDNTGELFF
TRBJ1-5 | TRBV6-1 | . | TRBD1 | TGTGCCAGCAGTGGGCCCGGGACAGGGTTTCAGCCCCAGCATTTT | CASSGPGTGFQPQHF
TRBJ2-7 | TRBV4-3 | . | TRBD1 | TGCGCCAGCAGCCAAGCCGGGACAGTCTACGAGCAGTACTTC | CASSQAGTVYEQYF
TRBJ1-2 | TRBV30 | . | . | TGTGCCTGGAGACAGAAGGTAGGGGCTAACTATGGCTACACCTTC | CAWRQKVGANYGYTF
TRBJ1-2 | TRBV5-4 | . | . | TGTGCCAGCAGCTTGGGTCTGGCCATGGGCTACACCTTC | CASSLGLAMGYTF
TRBJ1-2 | TRBV6-1 | . | . | TGTGCCAGCAGTTCCCCGGGGAAAGGCTACACCTTC | CASSSPGKGYTF
TRBJ1-3 | TRBV10-3 | . | TRBD1 | TGTGCCATCAGTGGCGGACAGGGAATGGAGGGAAACACCATATATTTT | CAISGGQGMEGNTIYF
TRBJ2-3 | TRBV10-3 | . | . | TGTGCCATCAGTGAACAGAGCACAGATACGCAGTATTTT | CAISEQSTDTQYF
TRBJ2-7 | TRBV2 | . | TRBD2 | TGTGCCAGCAGTGTAGCGGGAGGGCCTCAGGGGCAGTACTTC | CASSVAGGPQGQYF
TRBJ2-7 | TRBV28 | . | TRBD2 | TGTGCCAGCAGTTTGGACGGGAGGACCTACGAGCAGTACTTC | CASSLDGRTYEQYF
TRBJ2-2 | TRBV30 | . | TRBD1 | TGTGCCTGGGACAGGGGCCCCGACACCGGGGAGCTGTTTTTT | CAWDRGPDTGELFF
TRBJ2-1 | TRBV2 | . | TRBD2 | TGTGCCAGCATATCGGGACTAGCGCCTACTAATGAGCAGTTCTTC | CASISGLAPTNEQFF
TRBJ2-2 | TRBV5-6 | . | TRBD2 | TGTGCCAGCAGCCTTCTGGGCGGGGGGGCGAACGGGGAGCTGTTTTTT | CASSLLGGGANGELFF
TRBJ1-1 | TRBV29-1 | . | TRBD1 | TGCAGCGCTGACACGGGACAGGGAGGGACTGAAGCTTTCTTT | CSADTGQGGTEAFF
TRBJ1-2 | TRBV27 | . | TRBD1 | TGTGCCAGCAGGAAACAGGGGTTGTGGGGCTACACCTTC | CASRKQGLWGYTF
TRBJ2-2 | TRBV6-1 | . | TRBD1 | TGTGCCAGCAGTCGACAGGGGGCCGGGGAGCTGTTTTTT | CASSRQGAGELFF
TRBJ2-5 | TRBV5-6 | . | . | TGTGCCAGCAGCCTGGGGTTCCGGGAGACCCAGTACTTC | CASSLGFRETQYF
TRBJ1-1 | TRBV11-2 | . | TRBD1 | TGTGCCAGCAGCTTAGATTTACCGTGGACAGGGAACACTGAAGCTTTCTTT | CASSLDLPWTGNTEAFF
TRBJ2-4 | TRBV10-3 | . | TRBD1 | TGTGCCATCAGCCCCGGACAGGAAAACATTCAGTACTTC | CAISPGQENIQYF
TRBJ2-5 | TRBV7-7 | . | . | TGTGCCAGCAGCTTAAATGTCGGCCAAGAGACCCAGTACTTC | CASSLNVGQETQYF
TRBJ2-7 | TRBV27 | . | . | TGTGCCAGCAGTTCGGACAGCGGCGAGCAGTACTTC | CASSSDSGEQYF
TRBJ2-4 | TRBV5-1 | . | TRBD1 | TGCGCCAGCAGCTTGTTGGGGACAGGAGGAGACATTCAGTACTTC | CASSLLGTGGDIQYF
TRBJ1-1 | TRBV30 | . | . | TGTGCCTGGGGAGAGAGGAACACTGAAGCTTTCTTT | CAWGERNTEAFF
TRBJ2-5 | TRBV7-9 | . | TRBD1 | TGTGCCAGCAGCACCGGGACAGGGGTAGAGACCCAGTACTTC | CASSTGTGVETQYF
TRBJ2-3 | TRBV27 | . | . | TGTGCCAGCAGTAGCCTAAACACAGATACGCAGTATTTT | CASSSLNTDTQYF